What follows is one T cell receptor beta chain and its context. Its antigen is still unknown. The germline V gene encodes CDR1 SGHTA and CDR2 FQGTGA. This CDR3 has 15 residues. Trimming shortened V by 4 bases and J by 2 bases, and 12 bases separated the two germline ends. This record belongs to a study of graft-versus-host responses after intestinal transplantation. Repertoires were generated with immunoSEQ multiplex PCR, while TCRdb's copy carries only in-frame clones and drops some. Of around 97,000 clones listed, under 95% are singletons. The receptor's source is a human donor who received an intestinal transplant. This sample comprised unstimulated CD8+ T cells sorted from spleen or lymph node cells, obtained before intestinal transplant. This sequence joins TRBV7-3 and TRBJ2-1, with D perhaps being TRBD1 or TRBD2 (5 bases each). The CDR3 here is CASSSGAPPYNEQFF. Here the CDR3 DNA reads TGTGCCAGCAGCTCCGGGGCACCACCCTACAATGAGCAGTTCTTC.